These 28 T cell receptor beta chains came from one sample sequenced in a study of cytomegalovirus exposure and HLA in healthy donors. The primer mix had 60 Vbeta and 13 Jbeta primers. TCRdb keeps only in-frame clones here, not all; method: immunoSEQ multiplex PCR. The sample lists about 150,000 clones, approximately 80% seen once, with 3.5% to 4.5% in the top ten. The sequenced material came from PBMCs. These receptors were obtained from a woman aged 40 to 50 in good health and CMV-seropositive.

The chain employs TRBV10-3 and TRBJ1-2; no clear D. V was trimmed by 4 bases and J by 4 bases, leaving 10 bases between them. Germline CDR1 and CDR2: ENHRY and SYGVKD. This CDR3 is built from 13 residues. The CDR3 sequence: CAISADYFYGYTF. The DNA of the CDR3 is TGTGCCATCAGTGCGGACTACTTCTATGGCTACACCTTC.

The chain uses TRBV29-1 and TRBJ2-7, with 7 nucleotides matching TRBD1. Germline V gene data show CDR1 as SQVTM and CDR2 as ANQGSEA. This CDR3 has 15 amino acids. Trimming took 1 base from V and 4 from J; bases not matched to a gene: 10. This CDR3 is CSVEAGQLREYEQYF. CDR3 bases: TGCAGCGTTGAAGCGGGACAGTTAAGGGAGTACGAGCAGTACTTC.

This chain connects TRBV5-1 to TRBJ2-1; TRBD2 aligns across 7 bases. There are 16 residues in the CDR3. The trim removed 5 bases at V and 4 bases at J, leaving 12 bases unmatched. Germline CDR1 is SGHRS and CDR2 is YFSETQ. CDR3 DNA sequence: TGCGCCAGCAGGCCCTCCCAAGCGGGGTCATACAATGAGCAGTTCTTC. Translation: CASRPSQAGSYNEQFF.

This clone was detected a few times. CDR3 sequence: CASSLEPRGRTEAFF. The DNA of the CDR3 is TGTGCCAGCAGCTTAGAGCCCAGGGGACGCACTGAAGCTTTCTTT. This sequence joins TRBV7-6 and TRBJ1-1; D possibly corresponds to TRBD1 (6 bases). V lost 1 base, J lost 4 bases, and 13 bases lay in between. The CDR3 covers 15 residues. The germline gives CDR1 SGHVS, CDR2 FNYEAQ.

J is TRBJ2-7 and V is TRBV9, with TRBD1 matching over 9 bases. The V and J ends lost 3 bases and 5 bases, in that order; junction bases with no gene match: 9. CDR1 and CDR2 (germline): SGDLS, YYNGEE. This CDR3 is 15 amino acids long. The CDR3 here is CASSAAGQGLDEQYF. The DNA for the CDR3 is TGTGCCAGCAGCGCAGCCGGACAGGGGTTGGACGAGCAGTACTTC. The entire variable domain, with the rest obtained from reference TRBV9 and TRBJ2-7, is as follows: DSGVTQTPKHLITATGQRVTLRCSPRSGDLSVYWYQQSLDQGLQFLIQYYNGEERAKGNILERFSAQQFPDLHSELNLSSLELGDSALYFCASSAAGQGLDEQYFGPGTRLTVT.

This clone was found many times. The chain carries TRBV5-1 and TRBJ2-7; a possible D gene is TRBD1 (5 bases). The CDR3 contains 12 residues. Trimming left V 5 bases short and J 2 bases short, with 8 bases between. The germline V gene encodes CDR1 SGHRS and CDR2 YFSETQ. The CDR3 DNA reads as TGCGCCAGCAGGGGGCAAGCCTACGAGCAGTACTTC. It codes for CASRGQAYEQYF.

A few counts support this clone. The rearrangement uses TRBV6-5 and TRBJ1-1; perhaps TRBD1 as D (5 bases). The V gene lost 6 bases and the J gene lost 4 bases, with 12 bases spanning the gap. CDR1 is MNHEY, CDR2 SVGAGI, per germline. This CDR3 comprises 13 residues. CDR3 sequence: CASSPSDITEAFF. CDR3 nucleotide sequence: TGTGCCAGCAGCCCTTCGGACATCACTGAAGCTTTCTTT.

The CDR3 spells CASSPGGGDEKLFF. CDR3 bases: TGTGCCAGCTCACCAGGGGGCGGCGATGAAAAACTGTTTTTT. The J gene is TRBJ1-4, the V gene TRBV18; maybe TRBD1 (6 bases). Per the germline V gene, CDR1 is KGHSH and CDR2 is LQKENI. This CDR3 has 14 residues. Trimming shortened V by 2 bases and J by 6 bases, and 10 bases separated the two germline ends.

The chain is built from TRBV7-2 and TRBJ2-7; 11 bases match TRBD2. This CDR3 contains 15 residues. Germline CDR1 SGHTA, CDR2 FQGNSA. Trimming removed 5 bases from V and 3 bases from J; junction bases left unmatched: 6. In DNA form, the CDR3 reads TGTGCCAGCAGCGCCACCGGGACTAGCGGCTACGAGCAGTACTTC. Translated: CASSATGTSGYEQYF.

The chain has TRBV7-2 and TRBJ2-4; TRBD1 matches 8 bases. V was pared by 5 bases and J by 3 bases, with 12 bases of the junction left unmatched. Germline loops: CDR1 SGHTA, CDR2 FQGNSA. The CDR3 spans 17 residues. The CDR3 region is CASSPYWTGTSKNIQYF. The CDR3 nucleotides read TGTGCCAGCAGCCCCTATTGGACAGGGACAAGCAAAAACATTCAGTACTTC.

The gene calls are TRBV6-6 and TRBJ1-2; a weak D match, TRBD1 (6 bases). CDR1 MNHNY and CDR2 SVGAGI come from the germline V gene (reference sequence). Trimming shortened V by 6 bases and J by 7 bases, and 24 bases separated the two germline ends. This CDR3 region has 16 residues. The chain's CDR3 is CASRGGTRGAGGGYTF. The CDR3 DNA sequence: TGTGCCAGCAGGGGGGGGACAAGGGGAGCGGGTGGTGGCTACACCTTC.

The genes are TRBV2 and TRBJ1-5; possible D gene TRBD1, 5 bases. Germline V gene lookup returns CDR1 SNHLY and CDR2 FYNNEI. V was trimmed by 6 bases and J by 1 base, leaving 7 bases between them. CDR3 length equals 13 residues. The CDR3 DNA follows: TGTGCCAGCAGGGGGCCGAGCAATCAGCCCCAGCATTTT. Amino acids: CASRGPSNQPQHF.

This clone appeared once. The J gene is TRBJ2-1, the V gene TRBV21-1; the table assigns TRBD2, which was not confirmed against the DNA. TRBV21-1 is a pseudogene. This CDR3 is built from 16 residues. The chain's CDR3 is CASNKEGTSTYNEQFF. DNA of the CDR3: TGTGCCAGCAACAAAGAAGGGACTAGTACCTACAATGAGCAGTTCTTC.

V usage is TRBV10-1 and J usage is TRBJ2-2; D uncertain. V was pared by 0 bases and J by 2 bases, with 7 bases between. This CDR3 has 15 amino acids. Germline values: CDR1 WNHNN, CDR2 SYGVQD (reference sequence). The CDR3 here is CASSESSQNTGELFF. Written as DNA, the CDR3 is TGCGCCAGCAGTGAGTCGAGCCAAAACACCGGGGAGCTGTTTTTT.

This rearrangement joins TRBV7-3 to TRBJ2-3; TRBD2 matches 12 bases. This CDR3 region has 16 residues. Germline CDR1 is SGHTA and CDR2 is FQGTGA. The V and J ends lost 5 bases and 5 bases, in that order; junction bases with no gene match: 8. The CDR3 region is CASSRALAGGGDTQYF. As DNA, the CDR3 is TGTGCCAGCAGCCGCGCCCTAGCGGGAGGGGGAGATACGCAGTATTTT.

The V gene is TRBV7-9, the J gene TRBJ2-5, with 9 bases aligning to TRBD2. The CDR3 has 15 residues. The germline gives CDR1 SEHNR, CDR2 FQNEAQ (reference sequence). V lost 2 bases, J lost 5 bases, and 6 bases stayed unmatched. The CDR3 region is CASSLNSGSMETQYF. The CDR3 bases are TGTGCCAGCAGCTTAAATAGCGGGAGTATGGAGACCCAGTACTTC.

The V call is TRBV6-1, the J call TRBJ1-5, with unresolved D. CDR1 is MNHNS and CDR2 is SASEGT in the germline V gene. V shed 6 bases and J shed 5 bases, with 17 bases lying between them. This CDR3 contains 15 residues. The CDR3 DNA reads TGTGCCAGCAGGGCAGTTTCGCACCTCGATCAGCCCCAGCATTTT. This codes for CASRAVSHLDQPQHF.

The chain employs TRBV28 and TRBJ1-2; D is uncertain. This CDR3 is built from 11 residues. V was pared by 3 bases and J by 8 bases, with 7 bases between. Germline values: CDR1 MDHEN, CDR2 SYDVKM. This chain's CDR3 is CASSLGQGYTF. The CDR3 coding sequence is TGTGCCAGCAGTTTGGGCCAGGGCTACACCTTC.

V gene TRBV5-1 combines with J gene TRBJ2-7; D is unresolved. The CDR3 totals 15 residues. Trimming took 0 bases from V and 3 from J, leaving 13 bases between them. The V gene's germline CDR1 is SGHRS and CDR2 YFSETQ. CDR3 sequence: CASSLVAEPVYEQYF. The DNA of the CDR3 is TGCGCCAGCAGCTTGGTCGCGGAACCGGTCTACGAGCAGTACTTC.

The rearrangement uses TRBV28 and TRBJ1-1; weak D call: TRBD1 (5 bases). Germline V gene sequence: CDR1 MDHEN, CDR2 SYDVKM. The CDR3 is made up of 17 amino acids. V was cut by 7 bases and J by 4 bases, with 25 bases left in between. The CDR3 sequence: CASTGGRAVLRLTEAFF. In nucleotides, the CDR3 is TGTGCCAGCACTGGCGGCAGGGCCGTTTTAAGGCTCACTGAAGCTTTCTTT.

The V gene is TRBV11-3, the J gene TRBJ2-5; D perhaps matches TRBD1 (6 bases). The end of the DNA fits TRBJ2-7 better, so the J call may be wrong. Germline V gene sequence: CDR1 SGHNT, CDR2 YENEEA. The CDR3 runs to 15 residues. CDR3 in DNA: TGTGCCAGCAGCCCAGGCAGGGCAGGGGCTTACGAGCAGTACTTC. This codes for CASSPGRAGAYEQYF.

The chain links TRBV27 to TRBJ2-3; 11 bases are a match to TRBD2. The CDR3 extends over 14 amino acids. In germline, CDR1 is MNHEY, CDR2 SMNVEV (reference sequence). Trimming removed 5 bases from V and 6 bases from J; junction bases left unmatched: 4. CDR3 DNA sequence: TGTGCCAGCAGTAATAGCGGGGGGGCGGATACGCAGTATTTT. It is translated as CASSNSGGADTQYF.

V and J are TRBV30 and TRBJ1-2; D is undetermined. Per germline, CDR1 GTSNPN and CDR2 SVGIG (reference sequence). V gave up 0 bases and J gave up 2 bases, with 7 bases separating them. The CDR3 spans 13 residues. CDR3 protein: CAWSVHGNYGYTF. The CDR3 region has the DNA TGTGCCTGGAGTGTACACGGGAACTATGGCTACACCTTC.

The gene calls are TRBV27 and TRBJ2-2, with D perhaps matching TRBD1 (5 bases). CDR1 is MNHEY and CDR2 is SMNVEV in the germline V gene (reference sequence). Trimming removed 8 bases at V and 7 bases at J, with 14 bases between. The CDR3 consists of 13 residues. DNA for the CDR3: TGTGCCAGCTCAGGGCTTTCCGGCGGGGAGCTGTTTTTT. Residues: CASSGLSGGELFF.

V gene TRBV11-2 combines with J gene TRBJ2-7, with D tentatively TRBD1 (6 bases). V lost 5 bases and J 6 bases, leaving 26 bases between the germline ends. CDR1 and CDR2 from the germline V gene are SGHAT and FQNNGV. The CDR3 spans 17 residues. CDR3 residues: CASSPQMGRGGRSEQYF. In nucleotides, the CDR3 is TGTGCCAGCAGCCCTCAAATGGGCAGAGGGGGACGGAGCGAGCAGTACTTC.

The chain carries TRBV10-3 and TRBJ1-1; 7 bases fit TRBD1. Unmatched junction bases numbered 5, after V lost 2 bases and J lost 5 bases. This CDR3 region has 14 residues. In germline, CDR1 is ENHRY, CDR2 SYGVKD. CDR3 residues: CAISETGVWTEAFF. DNA for the CDR3: TGTGCCATCAGTGAGACAGGGGTATGGACTGAAGCTTTCTTT.

The gene calls are TRBV5-1 and TRBJ2-7, with TRBD2 identical over 11 bases. This CDR3 has 15 residues. Per germline, CDR1 SGHRS and CDR2 YFSETQ. V trimming: 4 bases; J trimming: 2 bases; junction bases outside the gene matches: 5. CDR3 in amino acids: CASSTGTSGPYEQYF. CDR3 in DNA: TGCGCCAGCAGCACCGGGACTAGCGGACCCTACGAGCAGTACTTC.

This clone has more than one count but fewer than ten. This sequence joins TRBV6-1 and TRBJ1-4; tentative D call: TRBD1 (5 bases). CDR3 length: 13 residues. Looked up from germline, CDR1 is MNHNS and CDR2 is SASEGT. V lost 5 bases and J lost 6, with 10 bases in between. DNA for the CDR3: TGTGCCAGCAGTCGGGGGGGTGATGAAAAACTGTTTTTT. This codes for CASSRGGDEKLFF.